This TCR beta chain emerged from a study of blood T cell repertoires in COVID-19. Study in general: Sources were T cells, B-cell-depleted T cells, or PBMCs; the material itself was cDNA or gDNA.

Authors' data handling: Estimation of nucleated cell counts relied on the amplification of reference gene primers. Some clones are missing from TCRdb's copy, which holds only in-frame ones; the method was immunoSEQ multiplex PCR. V and J calls and clone size follow that table, whereas D and trimming were derived from the DNA. The sample contains 150,000 to 250,000 clones, around 94% of which appear only once. J was trimmed by 2 bases and V by 5 bases; bases with no gene match: 8. This CDR3 has 16 amino acids. CDR1 and CDR2 from the germline V gene are KGHDR and SFDVKD. The chain combines TRBV24-1 with TRBJ2-3; 8 positions agree with TRBD1. This TCR was recovered from a man between 25 and 39 years old with COVID-19, enrolled during active disease. The sequenced material came from peripheral blood. CDR3 amino acids: CATSGTGTGVTDTQYF. The CDR3 DNA is TGTGCCACCAGTGGAACCGGGACAGGAGTCACAGATACGCAGTATTTT.